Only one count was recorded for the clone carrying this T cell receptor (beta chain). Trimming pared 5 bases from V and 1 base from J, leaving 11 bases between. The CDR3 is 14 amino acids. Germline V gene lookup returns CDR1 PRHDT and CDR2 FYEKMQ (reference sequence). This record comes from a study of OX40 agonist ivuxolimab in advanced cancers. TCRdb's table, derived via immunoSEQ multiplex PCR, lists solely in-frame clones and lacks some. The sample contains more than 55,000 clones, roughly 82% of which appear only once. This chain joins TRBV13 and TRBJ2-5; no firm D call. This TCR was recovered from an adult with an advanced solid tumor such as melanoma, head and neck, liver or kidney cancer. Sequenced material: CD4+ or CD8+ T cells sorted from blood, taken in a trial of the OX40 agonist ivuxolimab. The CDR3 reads CASSQSTVQETQYF. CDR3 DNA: TGTGCCAGCAGCCAGAGTACTGTCCAAGAGACCCAGTACTTC.